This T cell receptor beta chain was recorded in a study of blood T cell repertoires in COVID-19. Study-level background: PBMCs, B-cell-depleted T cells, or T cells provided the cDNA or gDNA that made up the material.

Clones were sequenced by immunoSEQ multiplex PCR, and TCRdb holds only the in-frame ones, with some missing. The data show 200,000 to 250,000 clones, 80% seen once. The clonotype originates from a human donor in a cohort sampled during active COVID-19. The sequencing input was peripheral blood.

CDR3 loop: CASSQEFTGETQYF. CDR3 DNA: TGCGCCAGCAGCCAAGAATTCACCGGGGAGACCCAGTACTTC. The chain couples TRBV4-3 to TRBJ2-5; D not resolved. CDR1 is LGHNA, CDR2 YSLEER, per germline. The V end was cut by 0 bases, the J end by 5 bases, with 10 bases between. The CDR3 loop spans 14 amino acids.